This TCR beta chain was found in a study of cytomegalovirus exposure and HLA in healthy donors. Findings of the study overall: A list of around 150 TCR beta chains associated with cytomegalovirus was given. Rarity held for most TCR sequences, but there were some public TCRs that occurred in many donors.

This CDR3 region has 15 residues. V was clipped by 2 bases and J by 1 base, with 12 bases between them. Per the germline V gene, CDR1 is SGHNT and CDR2 is YYREEE (reference sequence). About this clone itself: What it recognizes is unknown. Within the sample, other DNA sequences also encode this same CDR3.

Repertoires were generated with immunoSEQ multiplex PCR, while TCRdb's copy carries only in-frame clones and drops some. The sample yields about 400,000 clones, 86% seen once. The TCR was taken from a woman aged 18-35 years in good health and CMV-seronegative. The source material was PBMCs. This chain connects TRBV5-4 to TRBJ1-1, with D possibly TRBD1 on 5 matching bases. CDR3 sequence: CASSLRGQGNTEAFF. The CDR3 DNA is TGTGCCAGCAGCTTAAGGGGCCAAGGGAACACTGAAGCTTTCTTT.